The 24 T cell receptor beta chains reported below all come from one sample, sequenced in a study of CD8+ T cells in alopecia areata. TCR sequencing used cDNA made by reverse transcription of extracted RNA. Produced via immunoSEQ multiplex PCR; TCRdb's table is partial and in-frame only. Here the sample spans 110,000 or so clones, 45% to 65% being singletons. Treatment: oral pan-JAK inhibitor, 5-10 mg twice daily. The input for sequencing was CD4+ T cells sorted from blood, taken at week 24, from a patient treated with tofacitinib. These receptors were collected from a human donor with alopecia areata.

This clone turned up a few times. This chain's CDR3 is CAISALGGYNEQFF. DNA of the CDR3: TGTGCCATCAGTGCCCTGGGTGGGTACAATGAGCAGTTCTTC. The rearrangement links TRBV10-3 to TRBJ2-1, with D unresolved. CDR1 ENHRY and CDR2 SYGVKD come from the germline V gene. CDR3 length: 14 residues. Trimming shortened V by 4 bases and J by 4 bases, and 11 bases separated the two germline ends.

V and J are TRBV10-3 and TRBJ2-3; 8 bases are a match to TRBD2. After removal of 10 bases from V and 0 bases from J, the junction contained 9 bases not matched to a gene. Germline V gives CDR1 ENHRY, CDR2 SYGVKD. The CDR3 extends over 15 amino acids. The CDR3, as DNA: TGTGCCACCAAGGTTCTAGCGGGCAGCACAGATACGCAGTATTTT. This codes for CATKVLAGSTDTQYF.

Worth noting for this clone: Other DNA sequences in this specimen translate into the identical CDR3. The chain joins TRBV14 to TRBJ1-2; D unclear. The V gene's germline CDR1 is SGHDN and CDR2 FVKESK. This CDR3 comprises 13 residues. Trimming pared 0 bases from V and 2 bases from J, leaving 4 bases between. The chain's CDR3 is CASSQDRNYGYTF. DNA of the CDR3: TGTGCCAGCAGCCAAGACAGAAACTATGGCTACACCTTC.

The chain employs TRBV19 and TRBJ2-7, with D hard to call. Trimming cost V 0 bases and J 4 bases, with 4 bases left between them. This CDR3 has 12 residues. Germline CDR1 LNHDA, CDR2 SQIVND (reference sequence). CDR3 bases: TGTGCCAGTAGTATAGATGGGTACGAGCAGTACTTC. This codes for CASSIDGYEQYF.

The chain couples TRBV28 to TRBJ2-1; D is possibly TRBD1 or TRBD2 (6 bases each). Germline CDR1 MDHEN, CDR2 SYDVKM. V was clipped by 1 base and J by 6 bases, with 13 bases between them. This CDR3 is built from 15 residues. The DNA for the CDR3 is TGTGCCAGCAGTTTATTGTCGGGGGCCCTCAATGAGCAGTTCTTC. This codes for CASSLLSGALNEQFF.

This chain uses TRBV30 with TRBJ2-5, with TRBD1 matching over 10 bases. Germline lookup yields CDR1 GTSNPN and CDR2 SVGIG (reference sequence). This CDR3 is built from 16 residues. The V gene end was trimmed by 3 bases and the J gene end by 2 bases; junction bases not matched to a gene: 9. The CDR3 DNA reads TGTGCCTGGAGCGACCGTAGGACAGGGGGTCAAGAGACCCAGTACTTC. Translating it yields CAWSDRRTGGQETQYF.

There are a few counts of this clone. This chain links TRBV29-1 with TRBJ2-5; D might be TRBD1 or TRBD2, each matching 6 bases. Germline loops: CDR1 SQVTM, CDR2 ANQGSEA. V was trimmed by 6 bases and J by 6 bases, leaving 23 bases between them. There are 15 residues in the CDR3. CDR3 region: CSVRNNPGAGKTQYF. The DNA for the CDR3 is TGCAGCGTCCGCAACAACCCGGGGGCAGGGAAGACCCAGTACTTC. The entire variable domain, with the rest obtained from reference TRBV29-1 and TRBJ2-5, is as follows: SAVISQKPSRDICQRGTSLTIQCQVDSQVTMMFWYRQQPGQSLTLIATANQGSEATYESGFVIDKFPISRPNLTFSTLTVSNMSPEDSSIYLCSVRNNPGAGKTQYFGPGTRLLVL.

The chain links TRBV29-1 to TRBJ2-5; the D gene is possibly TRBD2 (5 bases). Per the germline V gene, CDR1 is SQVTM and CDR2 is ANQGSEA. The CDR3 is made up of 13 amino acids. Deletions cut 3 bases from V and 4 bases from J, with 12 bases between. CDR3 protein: CSVEPGRRETQYF. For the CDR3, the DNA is TGCAGCGTTGAGCCGGGAAGAAGAGAGACCCAGTACTTC.

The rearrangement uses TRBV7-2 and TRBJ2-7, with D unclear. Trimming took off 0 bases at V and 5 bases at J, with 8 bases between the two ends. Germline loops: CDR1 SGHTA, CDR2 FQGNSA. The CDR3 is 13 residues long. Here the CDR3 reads CASSLAPLNEQYF. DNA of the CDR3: TGTGCCAGCAGCTTAGCCCCTCTTAACGAGCAGTACTTC.

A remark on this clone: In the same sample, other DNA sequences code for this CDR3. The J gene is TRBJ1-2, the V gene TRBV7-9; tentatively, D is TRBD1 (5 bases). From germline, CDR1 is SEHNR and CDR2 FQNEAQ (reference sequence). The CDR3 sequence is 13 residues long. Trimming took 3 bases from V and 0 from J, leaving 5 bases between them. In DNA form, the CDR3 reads TGTGCCAGCAGCTTGGGGGCTAACTATGGCTACACCTTC. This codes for CASSLGANYGYTF.

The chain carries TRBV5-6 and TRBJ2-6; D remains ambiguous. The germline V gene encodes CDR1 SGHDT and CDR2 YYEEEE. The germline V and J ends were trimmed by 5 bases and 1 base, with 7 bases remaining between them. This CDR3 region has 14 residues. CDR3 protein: CASSVFSGANVLTF. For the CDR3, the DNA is TGTGCCAGCAGTGTATTTTCTGGGGCCAACGTCCTGACTTTC.

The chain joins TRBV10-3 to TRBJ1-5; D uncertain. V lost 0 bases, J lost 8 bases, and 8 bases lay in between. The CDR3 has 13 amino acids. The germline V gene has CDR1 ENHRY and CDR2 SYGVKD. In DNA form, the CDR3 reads TGTGCCATCAGTGAGTCCAGGACGGAGCCCCAGCATTTT. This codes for CAISESRTEPQHF.

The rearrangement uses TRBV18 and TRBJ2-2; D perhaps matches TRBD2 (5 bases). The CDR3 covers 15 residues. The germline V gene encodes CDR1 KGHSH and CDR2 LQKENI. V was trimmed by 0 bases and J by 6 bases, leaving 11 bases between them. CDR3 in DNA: TGTGCCAGCTCACCACCTCGGCTAGCCCCCGGGGAGCTGTTTTTT. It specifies CASSPPRLAPGELFF. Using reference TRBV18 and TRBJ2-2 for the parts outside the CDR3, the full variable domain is NAGVMQNPRHLVRRRGQEARLRCSPMKGHSHVYWYRQLPEEGLKFMVYLQKENIIDESGMPKERFSAEFPKEGPSILRIQQVVRGDSAAYFCASSPPRLAPGELFFGEGSRLTVL.

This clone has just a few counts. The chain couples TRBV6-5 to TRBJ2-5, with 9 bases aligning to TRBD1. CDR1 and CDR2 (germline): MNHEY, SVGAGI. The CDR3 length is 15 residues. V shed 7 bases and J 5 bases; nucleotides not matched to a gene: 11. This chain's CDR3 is CASTWDRVGGETQYF. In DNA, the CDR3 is TGTGCCAGCACCTGGGACAGGGTGGGCGGCGAGACCCAGTACTTC.

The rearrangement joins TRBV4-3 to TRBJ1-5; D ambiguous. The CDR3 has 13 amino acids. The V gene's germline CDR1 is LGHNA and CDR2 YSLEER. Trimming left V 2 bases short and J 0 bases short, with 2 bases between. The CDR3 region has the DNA TGCGCCAGCAGCCAAAATAGCAATCAGCCCCAGCATTTT. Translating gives CASSQNSNQPQHF.

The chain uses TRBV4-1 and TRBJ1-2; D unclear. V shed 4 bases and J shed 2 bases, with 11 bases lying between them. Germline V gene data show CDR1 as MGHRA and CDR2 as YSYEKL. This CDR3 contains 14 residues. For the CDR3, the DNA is TGCGCCAGCAGCCCGGGCGGCGGGAACTATGGCTACACCTTC. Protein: CASSPGGGNYGYTF.

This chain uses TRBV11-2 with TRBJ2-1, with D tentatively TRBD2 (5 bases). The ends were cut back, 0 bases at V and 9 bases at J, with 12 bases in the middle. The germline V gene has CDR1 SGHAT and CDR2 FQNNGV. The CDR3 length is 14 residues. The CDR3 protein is CASSLEWESAEQFF. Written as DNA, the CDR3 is TGTGCCAGCAGCTTAGAATGGGAGTCGGCTGAGCAGTTCTTC.

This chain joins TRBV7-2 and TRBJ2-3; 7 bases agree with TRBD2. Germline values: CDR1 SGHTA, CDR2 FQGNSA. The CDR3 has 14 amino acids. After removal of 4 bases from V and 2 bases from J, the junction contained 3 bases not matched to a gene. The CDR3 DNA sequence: TGTGCCAGCAGCTCCCGGGGGGTCACAGATACGCAGTATTTT. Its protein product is CASSSRGVTDTQYF.

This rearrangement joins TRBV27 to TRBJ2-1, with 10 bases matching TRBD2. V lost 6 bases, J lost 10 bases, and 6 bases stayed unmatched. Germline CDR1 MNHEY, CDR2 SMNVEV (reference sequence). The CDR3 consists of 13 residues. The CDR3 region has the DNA TGTGCCAGCAGGGCTAGCGGGGGCCGCGAGCAGTTCTTC. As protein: CASRASGGREQFF.

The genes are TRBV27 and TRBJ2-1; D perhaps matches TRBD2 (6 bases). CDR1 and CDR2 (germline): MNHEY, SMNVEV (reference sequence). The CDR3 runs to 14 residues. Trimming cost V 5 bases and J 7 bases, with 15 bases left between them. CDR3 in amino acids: CASSVRDIGNEQFF. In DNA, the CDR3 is TGTGCCAGCAGTGTGCGGGATATTGGTAATGAGCAGTTCTTC.

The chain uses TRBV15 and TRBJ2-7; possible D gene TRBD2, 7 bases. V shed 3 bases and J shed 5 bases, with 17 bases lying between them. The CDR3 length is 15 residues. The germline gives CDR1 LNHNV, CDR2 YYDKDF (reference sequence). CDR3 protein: CATSRPQSGDNEQYF. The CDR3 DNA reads TGTGCCACCAGCAGGCCCCAGAGCGGGGACAACGAGCAGTACTTC.

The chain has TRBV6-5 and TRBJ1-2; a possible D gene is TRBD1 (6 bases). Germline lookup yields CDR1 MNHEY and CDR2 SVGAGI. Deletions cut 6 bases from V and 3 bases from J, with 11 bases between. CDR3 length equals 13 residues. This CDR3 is CASSLGQYYGYTF. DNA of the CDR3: TGTGCCAGCAGCCTTGGACAGTACTATGGCTACACCTTC.

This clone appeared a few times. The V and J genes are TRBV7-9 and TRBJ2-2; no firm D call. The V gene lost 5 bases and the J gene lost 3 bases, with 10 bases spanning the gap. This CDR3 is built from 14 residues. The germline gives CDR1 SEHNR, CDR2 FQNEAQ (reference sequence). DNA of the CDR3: TGTGCCAGCAGCCGGATGTCTCACACCGGGGAGCTGTTTTTT. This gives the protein CASSRMSHTGELFF.

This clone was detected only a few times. The CDR3 DNA reads as TGCGCCAGCAGCCCTACTTGGACGTCAGGCTCCTATAATTCACCCCTCCACTTT. This translates into CASSPTWTSGSYNSPLHF. The chain joins TRBV5-1 to TRBJ1-6; no firm D call. Germline V gene lookup returns CDR1 SGHRS and CDR2 YFSETQ. With 4 bases removed from V and 0 bases from J, the gap between germline ends came to 17 bases. The CDR3 has 18 amino acids.